Listed here are 23 T cell receptor beta chains from one sample, sequenced in a study of cytomegalovirus exposure and HLA in healthy donors. Both 60 Vbeta primers and 13 Jbeta primers went into the PCR. Repertoires were generated with immunoSEQ multiplex PCR, while TCRdb's copy carries only in-frame clones and drops some. The data show some 250,000 clones, roughly 82% seen once. The material sequenced was PBMCs. The receptors here all came from a middle-aged woman in good health and CMV-seropositive.

This chain joins TRBV5-4 and TRBJ2-7; no firm D call. Germline CDR1 SGHNT, CDR2 YYREEE (reference sequence). With 1 base removed from V and 2 bases from J, the gap between germline ends came to 7 bases. This CDR3 has 13 residues. The CDR3: CASSLTGAYEQYF. CDR3 DNA: TGTGCCAGCAGCTTGACCGGAGCCTACGAGCAGTACTTC.

This clone was observed a handful of times. V is TRBV7-9 and J is TRBJ2-3, with 7 bases lining up with TRBD2. This CDR3 has 16 residues. V shed 5 bases and J 2 bases; nucleotides not matched to a gene: 10. Germline loops: CDR1 SEHNR, CDR2 FQNEAQ (reference sequence). In DNA, the CDR3 is TGTGCCAGCAGCCGAAGAGCGGGACCCTCCACAGATACGCAGTATTTT. As protein: CASSRRAGPSTDTQYF.

V gene TRBV10-3 combines with J gene TRBJ2-3; TRBD2 matches 7 bases. V shed 7 bases and J 0 bases; nucleotides not matched to a gene: 4. CDR1 and CDR2 from the germline V gene are ENHRY and SYGVKD. The CDR3 spans 14 residues. CDR3 protein: CAITVSGSTDTQYF. CDR3 DNA: TGTGCCATCACCGTTAGCGGGAGCACAGATACGCAGTATTTT.

The rearrangement joins TRBV10-3 to TRBJ1-6; TRBD1 matches 7 bases. Germline CDR1 ENHRY, CDR2 SYGVKD. The CDR3 spans 13 residues. V lost 7 bases and J lost 5; bases outside the gene matches: 2. CDR3 loop: CAITDRDNSPLHF. CDR3 bases: TGTGCCATCACCGACAGGGATAATTCACCCCTCCACTTT.

The chain employs TRBV6-4 and TRBJ2-1, with D perhaps TRBD1 (7 bases). The V gene lost 2 bases and the J gene lost 11 bases, with 13 bases spanning the gap. Germline V gene data show CDR1 as MRHNA and CDR2 as SNTAGT. This CDR3 is 13 amino acids long. The CDR3 sequence is CASSDEEGAKQFF. CDR3 bases: TGTGCCAGCAGTGACGAGGAGGGGGCGAAGCAGTTCTTC.

This chain joins TRBV25-1 and TRBJ1-5; D gene unclear. This CDR3 has 14 residues. Between the trimmed V and J ends, which lost 3 bases and 7 bases, there was a span of 13 bases. Per the germline V gene, CDR1 is MGHDK and CDR2 is SYGVNS. The CDR3 DNA reads TGTGCCAGCAGTGATTTTGGAGCCGGGCAGCCCCAGCATTTT. Amino acids: CASSDFGAGQPQHF.

The chain couples TRBV10-3 to TRBJ2-4, with D perhaps TRBD2 (6 bases). This CDR3 has 16 amino acids. Trimming removed 4 bases at V and 0 bases at J, with 13 bases between. Germline values: CDR1 ENHRY, CDR2 SYGVKD. CDR3 bases: TGTGCCATCAGTGGGGACTCACCACTAGCCAAAAACATTCAGTACTTC. Translated, it gives CAISGDSPLAKNIQYF.

This chain links TRBV5-1 with TRBJ2-7, with TRBD2 matching over 7 bases. J was trimmed by 6 bases and V by 5 bases; bases with no gene match: 2. The CDR3 contains 11 residues. Per the germline V gene, CDR1 is SGHRS and CDR2 is YFSETQ. This CDR3 reads CASRGGVEQYF. CDR3 nucleotides: TGCGCCAGCAGGGGAGGGGTCGAGCAGTACTTC.

The chain carries TRBV7-2 and TRBJ2-2; a weak D match, TRBD2 (7 bases). V gave up 5 bases and J gave up 5 bases, with 18 bases separating them. Germline values: CDR1 SGHTA, CDR2 FQGNSA. The CDR3 has 16 residues. CDR3 sequence (DNA): TGTGCCAGCAGCCCAGGGGAGGGCTTGATAACCGGGGAGCTGTTTTTT. Translating gives CASSPGEGLITGELFF.

This rearrangement joins TRBV11-2 to TRBJ1-2, with a possible D match to TRBD1 (5 bases). The CDR3 length is 15 residues. Between the trimmed V and J ends, which lost 1 base and 4 bases, there was a span of 13 bases. Germline V gives CDR1 SGHAT, CDR2 FQNNGV. The CDR3, as DNA: TGTGCCAGCAGCTTAGGGCGGGGCTACGGCTATGGCTACACCTTC. It codes for CASSLGRGYGYGYTF.

The chain is built from TRBV5-1 and TRBJ2-1; TRBD2 agrees at 9 bases. Trimming at V came to 0 bases and at J to 6 bases, leaving 7 bases not matched to a gene. Per the germline V gene, CDR1 is SGHRS and CDR2 is YFSETQ. The CDR3 contains 16 residues. CDR3 region: CASSLGPSGISNEQFF. The DNA for the CDR3 is TGCGCCAGCAGCTTGGGGCCTAGCGGGATATCCAATGAGCAGTTCTTC.

The J gene is TRBJ1-6, the V gene TRBV6-5; D is perhaps TRBD1 (5 bases). The V and J ends lost 0 bases and 4 bases respectively, with 10 bases between them. Per germline, CDR1 MNHEY and CDR2 SVGAGI. The CDR3 loop spans 16 amino acids. This chain's CDR3 is CASSYSIGGYNSPLHF. Written as DNA, the CDR3 is TGTGCCAGCAGTTACTCGATCGGGGGTTATAATTCACCCCTCCACTTT.

The chain joins TRBV11-3 to TRBJ2-1; D possibly corresponds to TRBD1 (5 bases). The V gene's germline CDR1 is SGHNT and CDR2 YENEEA. The CDR3 extends over 16 amino acids. The V end was cut by 5 bases, the J end by 0 bases, with 14 bases between. The DNA for the CDR3 is TGTGCCAGCAGCCTACGACGGCAGGGCTCCTACAATGAGCAGTTCTTC. It translates to CASSLRRQGSYNEQFF.

This chain connects TRBV7-9 to TRBJ2-7; D may be TRBD1 (5 bases). V lost 1 base to trimming and J lost 0 bases, with 16 bases between them. The CDR3 spans 17 residues. CDR1 is SEHNR, CDR2 FQNEAQ, per germline (reference sequence). CDR3 DNA sequence: TGTGCCAGCAGCTTAGGATATGGCAGGGAAAGCTCCTACGAGCAGTACTTC. Residues: CASSLGYGRESSYEQYF.

CDR3 amino acids: CASSLDTYEQYF. CDR3 sequence (DNA): TGTGCCAGCAGCTTGGACACCTACGAGCAGTACTTC. V gene TRBV11-1 combines with J gene TRBJ2-7; possibly TRBD1 for D (5 bases). The CDR3 totals 12 residues. CDR1 and CDR2 (germline): SGHAT, FQDESV (reference sequence). The V end lost 3 bases, the J end lost 2 bases, and 5 bases lay between the germline ends.

This chain joins TRBV7-9 and TRBJ2-7; the D gene is possibly TRBD1 (5 bases). CDR1 SEHNR and CDR2 FQNEAQ come from the germline V gene (reference sequence). The germline V and J ends were trimmed by 2 bases and 2 bases, with 13 bases remaining between them. This CDR3 has 15 residues. CDR3 sequence reads: CASSLNEMTAYEQYF. The CDR3 coding sequence is TGTGCCAGCAGCTTAAATGAGATGACAGCCTACGAGCAGTACTTC.

The rearrangement uses TRBV4-1 and TRBJ2-7; D not certain. Deletions cut 0 bases from V and 8 bases from J, with 11 bases between. The germline V gene has CDR1 MGHRA and CDR2 YSYEKL. The CDR3 runs to 13 residues. CDR3: CASSQDWVAKQYF. Here the CDR3 DNA reads TGCGCCAGCAGCCAAGATTGGGTAGCCAAGCAGTACTTC.

The chain recombines TRBV11-1 with TRBJ2-5; 12 bases map to TRBD1. This CDR3 comprises 14 residues. Germline lookup yields CDR1 SGHAT and CDR2 FQDESV (reference sequence). Germline trimming cut 5 bases from V and 5 bases from J; bases unmatched to any gene: 3. The CDR3 sequence is CASSTGTGGETQYF. In DNA, the CDR3 is TGTGCCAGCAGCACCGGGACAGGGGGCGAGACCCAGTACTTC.

The chain couples TRBV28 to TRBJ1-2; D might be TRBD1 (6 bases). The CDR3 has 13 amino acids. The ends were cut back, 3 bases at V and 8 bases at J, with 13 bases in the middle. Germline loops: CDR1 MDHEN, CDR2 SYDVKM. For the CDR3, the DNA is TGTGCCAGCAGTTTTAGGGGGACGAGCGGCTACACCTTC. This encodes CASSFRGTSGYTF.

The chain has TRBV5-1 and TRBJ2-6, with D uncertain. CDR1 and CDR2 from the germline V gene are SGHRS and YFSETQ. The germline V and J ends were trimmed by 3 bases and 3 bases, with 7 bases remaining between them. The CDR3 covers 14 residues. CDR3 nucleotides: TGCGCCAGCAGCTCCGAGAATGGGGCCAACGTCCTGACTTTC. Residues: CASSSENGANVLTF.

This chain connects TRBV11-2 to TRBJ1-1; D remains unclear. V was shortened by 3 bases and J by 5 bases, with 22 bases between the two germline ends. The CDR3 sequence is 17 residues long. CDR1 is SGHAT, CDR2 FQNNGV, per germline. Here the CDR3 DNA reads TGTGCCAGCAGCTTCCCAAACGAGGCGAGTTTGAGGACTGAAGCTTTCTTT. Translated, it gives CASSFPNEASLRTEAFF.

CDR3 in DNA: TGTGCTAGTGGTTTGGTACAGGGGGTGAACACTGAAGCTTTCTTT. Translation: CASGLVQGVNTEAFF. V usage is TRBV12-5 and J usage is TRBJ1-1; TRBD1 matches 8 bases. This CDR3 is built from 15 residues. CDR1 is LGHNT and CDR2 is FRNRAP in the germline V gene. J lost 0 bases, V lost 0 bases, and 0 bases had no gene match.

A single count supports this clone. The CDR3 coding sequence is TGCGCCAGCATCGACAGTGGATCTAGCACTGAAGCTTTCTTT. It yields the protein CASIDSGSSTEAFF. This sequence joins TRBV5-1 and TRBJ1-1; the D gene is possibly TRBD1 (5 bases). The CDR3 loop spans 14 amino acids. Germline-derived CDR1 and CDR2 are SGHRS and YFSETQ. The ends were cut back, 6 bases at V and 4 bases at J, with 16 bases in the middle.